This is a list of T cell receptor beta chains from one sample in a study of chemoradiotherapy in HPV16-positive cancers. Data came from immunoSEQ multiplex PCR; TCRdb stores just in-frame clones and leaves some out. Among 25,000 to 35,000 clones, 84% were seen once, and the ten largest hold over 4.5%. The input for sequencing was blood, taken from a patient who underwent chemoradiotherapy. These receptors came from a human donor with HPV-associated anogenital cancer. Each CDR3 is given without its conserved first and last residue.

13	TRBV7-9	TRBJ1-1	ASSLSNTGDTEAF
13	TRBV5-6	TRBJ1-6	ASSLFLSSASPLH
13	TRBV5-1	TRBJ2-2	ASSLALGPAGELF
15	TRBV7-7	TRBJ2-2	ASSPISTSGGAGELF
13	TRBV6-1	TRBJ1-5	ASRAFGQTNQPQH
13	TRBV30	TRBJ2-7	AWSINNGPLAEQY
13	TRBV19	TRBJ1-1	ASTGVLGRKQEAF
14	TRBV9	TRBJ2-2	ASSVDPSSNTGELF
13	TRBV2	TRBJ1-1	ASSRDRVRNTEAF
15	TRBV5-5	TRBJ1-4	ASSSSRDRGSGEKLF
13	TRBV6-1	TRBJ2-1	ASSDLAGGPYEQF
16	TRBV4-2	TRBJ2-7	ASSRGTLKAGELYEQY
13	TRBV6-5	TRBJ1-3	ASRIQSDSGNTIY
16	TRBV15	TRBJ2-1	ATSRELGGQSSYNEQF
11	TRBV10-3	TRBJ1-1	AISPEGSTEAF
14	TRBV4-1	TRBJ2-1	ASSHQLAGSYNEQF
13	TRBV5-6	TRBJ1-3	ASSFEGFAGNTIY
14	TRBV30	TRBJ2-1	AWSGVGRMRDNEQF
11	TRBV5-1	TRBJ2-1	ASSSQALGEQF
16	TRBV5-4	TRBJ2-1	ASSSGSRAGGPWNEQF
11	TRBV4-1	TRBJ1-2	ASSENSNYGYT
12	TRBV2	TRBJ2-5	ASSGWSGRETQY
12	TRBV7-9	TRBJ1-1	ASSLRQAGTEAF
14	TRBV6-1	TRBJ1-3	ASSELATPSGNTIY
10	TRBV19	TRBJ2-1	ASSILGNEQF
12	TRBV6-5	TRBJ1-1	ASSNTGGRTEAF
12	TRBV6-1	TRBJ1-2	ASSEDGRSYGYT
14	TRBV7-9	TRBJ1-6	ASSSHRSPINSPLH
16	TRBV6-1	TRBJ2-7	ASSDFPDTRSPAYEQY
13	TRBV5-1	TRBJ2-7	ASSRERGATYEQY
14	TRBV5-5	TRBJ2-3	ASSLVGGDSTDTQY
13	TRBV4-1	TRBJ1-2	ASSQYSVGANGYT
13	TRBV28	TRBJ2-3	ASRDSSGYTDTQY
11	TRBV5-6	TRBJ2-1	ASSFQGVYEQF
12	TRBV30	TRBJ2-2	AWNGLAGTGELF
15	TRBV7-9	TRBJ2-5	ASSRRTSGGAEETQY
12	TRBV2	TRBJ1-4	ASIMTGTNEKLF
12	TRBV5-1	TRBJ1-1	ASSLGTVGTEAF
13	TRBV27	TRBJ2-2	ASSLVDGGTGELF
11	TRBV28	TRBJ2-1	ASSYSSYNEQF
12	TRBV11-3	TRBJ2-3	ASSVGSSTDTQY
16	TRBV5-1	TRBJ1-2	ASSLGDRTGTDGYGYT
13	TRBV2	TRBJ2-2	ASGGGTKHAGELF
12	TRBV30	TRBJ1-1	AWSVHSTNTEAF
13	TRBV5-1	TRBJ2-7	ASSSGALRTYEQY
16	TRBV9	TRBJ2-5	ASSGRWGLAGDQETQY
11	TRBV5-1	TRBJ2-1	ASSLLPGLEQF
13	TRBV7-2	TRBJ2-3	ASSLAFGGEDTQY
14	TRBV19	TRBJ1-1	ASSKNLRDRGTEAF
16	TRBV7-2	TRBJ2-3	ASSLGMRRASPTDTQY
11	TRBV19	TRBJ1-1	ASSRQVNTEAF
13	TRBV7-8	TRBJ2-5	ASSFRADSVETQY
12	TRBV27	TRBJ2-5	ASSLFGGGETQY
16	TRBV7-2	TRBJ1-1	ASSLGLSGGGLNTEAF
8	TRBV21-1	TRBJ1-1	ASSKGVSF
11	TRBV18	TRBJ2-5	ASSPRRQETQY